The T cell receptor (beta chain) described here comes from a study of response to subunit inactivated influenza vaccine. This CDR3 region has 15 residues. Trimming left V 5 bases short and J 5 bases short, with 18 bases between. Germline V gene sequence: CDR1 SGHTA, CDR2 FQGNSA. TCRdb independently ran MiXCR on the RT-PCR reads; one entry per CDR3 protein. Of just under 550,000 distinct CDR3 sequences in the sample, around 25% are singletons; the top ten hold approximately 2.9%. These data also formed part of another study, on T cells expressing NK-cell markers. That source reports: 5'RACE template switching with UMIs produced the TCR beta cDNA.

This chain uses TRBV7-2 with TRBJ1-2; possibly TRBD1 for D (6 bases). The sample in question was CD4+ T cells sorted from PBMCs, obtained approximately 13 days after vaccination. This TCR came from a man in his fifties or sixties who received an inactivated influenza vaccine. The CDR3 coding sequence is TGTGCCAGCAGCGCTCCAGCAGGGGTGGGGTATGGCTACACCTTC. Protein sequence: CASSAPAGVGYGYTF.